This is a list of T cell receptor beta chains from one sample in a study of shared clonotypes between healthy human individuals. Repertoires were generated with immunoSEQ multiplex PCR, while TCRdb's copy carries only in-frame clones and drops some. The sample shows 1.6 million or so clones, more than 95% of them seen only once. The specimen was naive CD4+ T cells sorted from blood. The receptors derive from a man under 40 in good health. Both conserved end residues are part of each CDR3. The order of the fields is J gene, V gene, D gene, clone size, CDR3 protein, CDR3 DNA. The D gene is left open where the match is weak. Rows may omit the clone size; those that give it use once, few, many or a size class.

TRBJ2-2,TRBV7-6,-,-,CASSFVAGELFF,TGTGCCAGCAGCTTTGTTGCCGGGGAGCTGTTTTTT
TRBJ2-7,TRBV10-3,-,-,CAISDSVGFASYEQYF,TGTGCCATCAGTGATTCGGTAGGCTTCGCCTCCTACGAGCAGTACTTC
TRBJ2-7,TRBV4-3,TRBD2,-,CASSETSGNRSYEQYF,TGCGCCAGCAGCGAAACTAGCGGGAACAGATCCTACGAGCAGTACTTC
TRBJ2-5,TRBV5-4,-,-,CASSSGLQETQYF,TGTGCCAGCAGCTCGGGACTTCAGGAGACCCAGTACTTC
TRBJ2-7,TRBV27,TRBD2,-,CASSLAGVSGEQYF,TGTGCCAGCAGCCTAGCGGGAGTTAGTGGCGAGCAGTACTTC
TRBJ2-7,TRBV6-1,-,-,CASSSRLDYEQYF,TGTGCCAGCAGTTCTAGACTCGACTACGAGCAGTACTTC
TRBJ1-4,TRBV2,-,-,CASMGEKLFF,TGTGCCAGCATGGGCGAAAAACTGTTTTTT
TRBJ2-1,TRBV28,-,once,CAAAGARPRNEQFF,TGTGCCGCAGCCGGAGCCCGGCCAAGGAATGAGCAGTTCTTC
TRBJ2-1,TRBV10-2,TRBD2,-,CASSDQASGRVSGNEQFF,TGCGCCAGCAGTGATCAGGCTAGCGGGAGGGTCTCGGGCAATGAGCAGTTCTTC
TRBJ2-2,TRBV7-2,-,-,CASSRDFFTGELFF,TGTGCCAGCAGCCGGGACTTCTTCACCGGGGAGCTGTTTTTT
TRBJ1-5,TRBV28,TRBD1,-,CASSLPTGYSQPQHF,TGTGCCAGCAGTTTACCGACAGGGTATAGTCAGCCCCAGCATTTT
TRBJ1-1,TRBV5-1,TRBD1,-,CASRPGGRPEAFF,TGCGCCAGCAGGCCAGGGGGTCGTCCTGAAGCTTTCTTT
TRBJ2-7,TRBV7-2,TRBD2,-,CASSLISVSSGRNYEQYF,TGTGCCAGCAGCTTAATCTCCGTTTCTAGCGGGAGGAACTACGAGCAGTACTTC
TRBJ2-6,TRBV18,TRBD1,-,CASSRDSSGANVLTF,TGTGCCAGCTCTCGGGACAGCTCTGGGGCCAACGTCCTGACTTTC
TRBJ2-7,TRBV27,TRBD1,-,CASSIRTGWYEQYF,TGTGCCAGCAGTATCAGGACAGGGTGGTACGAGCAGTACTTC
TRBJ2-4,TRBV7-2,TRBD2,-,CASSFSAASGRAKNIQYF,TGTGCCAGCAGCTTCTCGGCGGCTAGCGGGAGGGCCAAAAACATTCAGTACTTC
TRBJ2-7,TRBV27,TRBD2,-,CASTSGLAGPGGEQYF,TGTGCCAGCACCTCGGGACTAGCGGGACCGGGCGGCGAGCAGTACTTC
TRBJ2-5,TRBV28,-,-,CASSLRAWTFQETQYF,TGTGCCAGCAGTTTAAGGGCCTGGACCTTTCAAGAGACCCAGTACTTC
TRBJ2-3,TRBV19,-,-,CATEAQGYTQYF,TGTGCCACGGAAGCCCAAGGATATACGCAGTATTTT
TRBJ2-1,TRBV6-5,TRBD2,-,CASSHGTSGYNEQFF,TGTGCCAGCAGTCACGGGACTAGCGGTTACAATGAGCAGTTCTTC
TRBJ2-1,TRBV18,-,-,CASSPRVGTYNEQFF,TGTGCCAGCTCCCCCAGGGTAGGGACCTACAATGAGCAGTTCTTC
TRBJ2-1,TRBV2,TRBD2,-,CASSETLAVSYNEQFF,TGTGCCAGCAGTGAAACCCTAGCGGTCTCCTACAATGAGCAGTTCTTC
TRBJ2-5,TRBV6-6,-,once,CASSYELSQGETQYF,TGTGCCAGCAGTTACGAGCTCAGCCAGGGAGAGACCCAGTACTTC
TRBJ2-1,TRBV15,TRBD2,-,CATSRASGNHNEQFF,TGTGCCACCAGCAGAGCTAGCGGCAACCACAATGAGCAGTTCTTC
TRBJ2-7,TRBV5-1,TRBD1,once,CASSSQGFGYEQYF,TGCGCCAGCAGCTCACAGGGGTTCGGTTACGAGCAGTACTTC
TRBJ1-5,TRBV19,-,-,CASSPRGVQPQHF,TGTGCCAGTAGTCCAAGAGGGGTTCAGCCCCAGCATTTT
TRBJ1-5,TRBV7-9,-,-,CASSQTGIGQPQHF,TGTGCCAGCAGCCAAACAGGGATCGGTCAGCCCCAGCATTTT
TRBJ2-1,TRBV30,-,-,CAWSVVSSRSASLYNEQFF,TGTGCCTGGAGTGTAGTGTCAAGTAGGTCAGCGAGCCTCTACAATGAGCAGTTCTTC
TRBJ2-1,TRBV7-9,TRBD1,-,CASSLGDRGLENEQFF,TGTGCCAGCAGCTTAGGGGACAGGGGGCTCGAGAATGAGCAGTTCTTC
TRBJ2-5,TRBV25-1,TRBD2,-,CASSPGTSGRVETQYF,TGTGCCAGCAGTCCCGGGACTAGCGGGAGGGTTGAGACCCAGTACTTC
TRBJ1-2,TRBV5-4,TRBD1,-,CASSLALTGGRGYTF,TGTGCCAGCAGCTTGGCCTTGACAGGGGGAAGGGGCTACACCTTC
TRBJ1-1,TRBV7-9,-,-,CASSYQGLLNTEAFF,TGTGCCAGCAGCTATCAGGGGCTCTTGAACACTGAAGCTTTCTTT
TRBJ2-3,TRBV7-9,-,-,CASSLARAVTDTQYF,TGTGCCAGCAGCTTAGCGCGAGCGGTCACAGATACGCAGTATTTT
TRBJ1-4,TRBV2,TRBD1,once,CASAQTGYGEKLFF,TGTGCCAGCGCTCAGACAGGGTATGGCGAAAAACTGTTTTTT
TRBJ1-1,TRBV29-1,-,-,CSVRIAGTQNTEAFF,TGCAGCGTTAGAATAGCCGGGACACAGAACACTGAAGCTTTCTTT
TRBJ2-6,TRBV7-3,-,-,CASSFEGSGANVLTF,TGTGCCAGCAGCTTTGAGGGCTCCGGGGCCAACGTCCTGACTTTC
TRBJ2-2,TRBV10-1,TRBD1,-,CASSAPGQMNTGELFF,TGCGCCAGCAGTGCACCGGGACAGATGAACACCGGGGAGCTGTTTTTT
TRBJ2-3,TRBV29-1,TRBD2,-,CSVGGRVSDTQYF,TGCAGCGTTGGAGGGAGGGTTTCGGATACGCAGTATTTT
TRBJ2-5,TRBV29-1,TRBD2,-,CSGTSGTETQYF,TGCAGCGGGACTAGCGGGACGGAGACCCAGTACTTC
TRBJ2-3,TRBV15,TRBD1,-,CATSRGEFTGTEGFSDTQYF,TGTGCCACCAGCAGAGGGGAGTTCACCGGGACAGAAGGGTTTTCGGATACGCAGTATTTT
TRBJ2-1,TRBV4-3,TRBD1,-,CASSPMDRAYNEQFF,TGCGCCAGCAGCCCGATGGACAGGGCCTACAATGAGCAGTTCTTC
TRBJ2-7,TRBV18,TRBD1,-,CASSPLGQGLFSYEQYF,TGTGCCAGCTCACCTTTGGGACAGGGATTATTCTCCTACGAGCAGTACTTC
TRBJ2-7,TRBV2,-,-,CASSEYRDPSEQYF,TGTGCCAGCAGTGAATACCGGGATCCAAGCGAGCAGTACTTC
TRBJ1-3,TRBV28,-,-,CASSQLGFGSGNTIYF,TGTGCCAGCAGCCAATTGGGCTTTGGTTCTGGAAACACCATATATTTT
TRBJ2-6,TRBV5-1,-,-,CASSPGGANVLTF,TGCGCCAGCAGCCCCGGTGGGGCCAACGTCCTGACTTTC
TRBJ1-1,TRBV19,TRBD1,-,CASSRTPGQKGTEAFF,TGTGCCAGTAGCCGAACTCCGGGACAGAAGGGCACTGAAGCTTTCTTT
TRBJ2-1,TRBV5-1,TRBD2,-,CASSKRLAGGSSYNEQFF,TGCGCCAGCAGCAAGCGACTAGCGGGAGGAAGCTCCTACAATGAGCAGTTCTTC